This TCR beta chain appears in the sequencing data of a study of T cell changes during pregnancy in multiple sclerosis. Germline loops: CDR1 SGHRS, CDR2 YFSETQ. The CDR3 contains 15 residues. Losses at the gene ends were 1 base for V and 0 bases for J; bases not matched to a gene: 4. Produced via immunoSEQ multiplex PCR; TCRdb's table is partial and in-frame only. In the table there are 77,000 or so clones, about 93% of which are singletons. This TCR was recovered from a female donor in good health, enrolled as a control in a pregnancy study. The V call is TRBV5-1, the J call TRBJ2-7; 7 bases agree with TRBD2. The source material was peripheral blood, sampled in the second trimester of pregnancy. The CDR3: CASSLPAGNSYEQYF. Written as DNA, the CDR3 is TGCGCCAGCAGCTTGCCAGCGGGGAACTCCTACGAGCAGTACTTC.